Following are 11 T cell receptor beta chains from one sample sequenced in a study of blood T cell repertoires in COVID-19 (dated by TCRdb to about 2020). Library method: the immunoSEQ multiplex PCR assay. Here the immuneACCESS table is served through TCRdb, limited to in-frame sequences with V and J called. Missing clones are a known gap in these copies; in checked studies unresolved V genes cover under half, and the rest lacks a known reason. This sample gives over 200,000 clones in total; 88% of them show up just once. The top ten hold approximately 0.8% of the sample. Sequencing was done on a sample of peripheral blood. These receptors originate from a woman in her 30s with acute or convalescent COVID-19.

This rearrangement joins TRBV7-9 to TRBJ2-5; the D gene is possibly TRBD1 (5 bases). Germline CDR1 SEHNR, CDR2 FQNEAQ (reference sequence). The V gene lost 3 bases and the J gene lost 5 bases, with 16 bases spanning the gap. The CDR3 covers 15 residues. Here the CDR3 reads CASSLGLSLWETQYF. DNA for the CDR3: TGTGCCAGCAGCTTGGGGCTGTCTCTGTGGGAGACCCAGTACTTC.

The chain employs TRBV7-6 and TRBJ2-7; 7 bases fit TRBD1. Germline assignment: CDR1 SGHVS and CDR2 FNYEAQ. This CDR3 has 15 amino acids. Trimming removed 1 base from V and 0 bases from J; junction bases left unmatched: 3. The CDR3 DNA is TGTGCCAGCAGCTTAGAGACAGGGAGCTCCTACGAGCAGTACTTC. Translated: CASSLETGSSYEQYF.

CDR3 nucleotides: TGTGCCAGCAGGGCCCGGGGAGCCAACCCCTACGAGCAGTACTTC. Translating it yields CASRARGANPYEQYF. The chain uses TRBV2 and TRBJ2-7; tentatively, D is TRBD2 (5 bases). V was trimmed by 6 bases and J by 2 bases, leaving 17 bases between them. Germline V CDR1 and CDR2: SNHLY, FYNNEI. This CDR3 spans 15 amino acids.

As DNA, the CDR3 is TGCGCCAGCAGCCAAGGGCTAGTCCTCTACGAGCAGTACTTC. This encodes CASSQGLVLYEQYF. The chain employs TRBV4-1 and TRBJ2-7, with no clear D. V lost 1 base and J 3 bases, leaving 10 bases between the germline ends. The CDR3 is 14 residues long. CDR1 and CDR2 from the germline V gene are MGHRA and YSYEKL.

This chain uses TRBV29-1 with TRBJ2-1, with D maybe TRBD2 (6 bases). The CDR3 is 11 amino acids. In germline, CDR1 is SQVTM, CDR2 ANQGSEA. V was shortened by 7 bases and J by 6 bases, with 10 bases between the two germline ends. The CDR3 coding sequence is TGCAGCGGCCGGGACTTCAATGAGCAGTTCTTC. Translation gives CSGRDFNEQFF.

The chain is built from TRBV5-5 and TRBJ1-1; 7 bases map to TRBD1. This CDR3 has 15 amino acids. Germline loops: CDR1 SGHKS, CDR2 YYEKEE (reference sequence). The junction had 18 bases not matched to a gene; V was cut back by 4 bases and J by 12 bases. The CDR3, as DNA: TGTGCCAGCAGCCCCTCTGGGACAGCAGCTGTCGGGACTTTCTTT. Translation gives CASSPSGTAAVGTFF.

The chain links TRBV10-3 to TRBJ2-5; D gene ambiguous. This CDR3 is built from 14 residues. In germline, CDR1 is ENHRY, CDR2 SYGVKD. V gave up 4 bases and J gave up 2 bases, with 11 bases separating them. The CDR3, as DNA: TGTGCCATCAGTGGGTGGGCAGAGCAAGAGACCCAGTACTTC. As protein: CAISGWAEQETQYF.

The rearrangement uses TRBV2 and TRBJ2-5; no reliable D call. V was trimmed by 2 bases and J by 1 base, leaving 8 bases between them. The CDR3 runs 14 residues. Germline V gene data show CDR1 as SNHLY and CDR2 as FYNNEI. The CDR3 nucleotides read TGTGCCAGCAGTGAATTGGCAGTCCAAGAGACCCAGTACTTC. Encoded protein: CASSELAVQETQYF.

The chain links TRBV6-6 to TRBJ1-1; D unresolved. Trimming removed 11 bases from V and 4 bases from J, with 20 bases in between. This CDR3 region has 14 residues. Germline-derived CDR1 and CDR2 are MNHNY and SVGAGI (reference sequence). CDR3 protein: CAGNYRGEFTEAFF. As DNA, the CDR3 is TGTGCCGGAAATTATCGGGGAGAATTCACTGAAGCTTTCTTT.

The rearrangement links TRBV6-5 to TRBJ2-5; D gene ambiguous. CDR1 and CDR2 (germline): MNHEY, SVGAGI. The CDR3 has 10 amino acids. V was pared by 6 bases and J by 6 bases, with 5 bases between. CDR3 region: CASRLKTQYF. In nucleotides, the CDR3 is TGTGCCAGCAGACTAAAGACCCAGTACTTC.

CDR3 protein: CAIRGQGDDQPQHF. The CDR3 DNA sequence: TGTGCCATCCGGGGACAGGGGGACGATCAGCCCCAGCATTTT. This chain uses TRBV10-3 with TRBJ1-5; TRBD1 matches 11 bases. The CDR3 length is 14 residues. The germline V gene has CDR1 ENHRY and CDR2 SYGVKD. V gave up 8 bases and J gave up 5 bases; unmatched junction bases: 5.